The rows below give T cell receptor beta chains drawn from one sample of a study of Graves' ophthalmopathy and Graves' hyperthyroidism. One entry per CDR3 protein, called by TCRdb with MiXCR from the multiplex PCR reads. Among approximately 700,000 distinct CDR3 sequences listed, roughly 40% were seen once. The specimen sequenced was peripheral blood. All receptors come from an adult man with Graves' ophthalmopathy. CDR3s leave out the opening cysteine and the closing phenylalanine or tryptophan.

>TRBV9
ASSADRQGFGTQY
>TRBV19
ASSTHRGPSGNQPQH
>TRBV19
ASSIGGQVIVSTEAF
>TRBV6-4
ASSPRAGNQPQH
>TRBV25-1
ASSLGTFGNYGYT
>TRBV11-2
ASSPGRLANEKLF
>TRBV9
ASSVATVGTEAF
>TRBV6-5
ASSYVGLEGETQY
>TRBV7-9
ASSYIGGEYEQY
>TRBV7-6
ASSALAGQGGEQY
>TRBV9
ASSVMTGEYGYT
>TRBV19
ASSPSFDDSPLH
>TRBV5-1
ASSLVAGSGEQY
>TRBV5-8
ASSQSAGNEQY
>TRBV15
ATYRGAYGYT
>TRBV2
ASSDVGSNQPQH
>TRBV20-1
SASRASAGSYEQY
>TRBV7-9
ASSSIGKTEAF
>TRBV25-1
ASSEDRTGDYEQY
>TRBV2
ASLDRVDGYT
>TRBV6-1
ASGQATDQPQH
>TRBV15
GKTGLAGETQY
>TRBV20-1
SALTPGRYYEQY
>TRBV7-2
ASSLDSARVEKLF
>TRBV12-3/TRBV12-4
ASSSGTTNQPQH
>TRBV2
ASSLDREGYT
>TRBV15
ATSDTTGYT
>TRBV19
AASEGQGALGNQPQH
>TRBV2
ASKGERQY
>TRBV7-9
ASSSRTGDMYEQY
>TRBV7-9
ASSPGTSGRYTGELF
>TRBV7-9
ASSSPQTLRKETQY
>TRBV20-1
SAPRGTLRGQRTGANVLT
>TRBV20-1
SASAAYSNQPQH
>TRBV10-3
AISAPSGGGGLQETQY
>TRBV24-1
ATSDFKILRDDCGSNEKLF
>TRBV6-6
ASSYSRVPGNTEAF
>TRBV7-2
ASSHRGAGNTEAF
>TRBV20-1
SARDELADLAYEQY
>TRBV7-2
ASSLGPSTGETQY
>TRBV29-1
SSEERQGGY
>TRBV29-1
SVEGDRGSGYGYT
>TRBV7-2
ASSTTQGWGGYT
>TRBV20-1
SARVSSGSRETQY
>TRBV7-2
ASSQSSWDSYGYT
>TRBV13
ASSLVDREAF
>TRBV7-2
ASSYRTADEQY
>TRBV7-9
ASSLIRGRDTEAF
>TRBV2
ASSGRWDTEAF
>TRBV9
PSNGGTGSGETQY
>TRBV10-3
AISKEKDQPQH
>TRBV5-1
ASSQVQYTGELF
>TRBV9
ASSLPGGRRYEQY